Below, one T cell receptor beta chain is given with its context. All the donors were Caucasian adults who lived in Nashville, Tennessee. Germline-derived CDR1 and CDR2 are MNHNY and SVGAGI (reference sequence). The CDR3 consists of 16 residues. The ends lost 6 bases at V and 3 bases at J; junction bases unmatched: 11. These data are taken from a study of shared clonotypes between healthy human individuals. The protocol was immunoSEQ multiplex PCR, while the TCRdb copy is restricted to in-frame clones and leaves out a portion. This table holds roughly 500,000 clones, roughly 95% found once. Sample: naive CD4+ T cells sorted from blood. Subset denoted: CD45RA+ positively selected. The TCR originated in a woman aged 25 to 45 in good health. The chain recombines TRBV6-6 with TRBJ1-5, with 7 bases identical to TRBD1. CDR3 protein: CASRQTGVGDNQPQHF. In DNA form, the CDR3 reads TGTGCCAGCAGACAAACAGGGGTGGGTGACAATCAGCCCCAGCATTTT.